This TCR beta chain was sequenced in a study of Ad26.COV2.S vaccination and SARS-CoV-2 variants. Study details: Of the COV1001 trial arms, the Ad26.COV2.S arm included the donor. The study's findings and limits: The placebo group had lower spike-specific TCR breadth than the vaccine recipients did.

Regarding this clone: Its antigen remains unknown.

There are 15 residues in the CDR3. The V gene's germline CDR1 is MNHEY and CDR2 SVGEGT. V lost 3 bases, J lost 4 bases, and 12 bases lay in between. Treatment: about 20 received Ad26.COV2.S at low or high dose, single or two shots; about five received placebo; per-sample allocation not given. Samples came from day 63 after the first vaccine or placebo injection. Based in Boston, the donor was an adult of 18-55 years. As its vector, the vaccine had Ad26, which expressed Wuhan-strain SARS-CoV-2 spike. Method: immunoSEQ multiplex PCR; TCRdb's copy keeps in-frame clones and lacks some. The sample carries 350,000 to 500,000 clones, roughly 90% recorded once.

The clonotype was recovered from a person aged 18-60 years who received the Ad26.COV2.S COVID-19 vaccine or a placebo. The chain recombines TRBV6-2 or TRBV6-3 with TRBJ2-2; the D is unclear. The starting material was peripheral blood, obtained in a trial of Ad26.COV2.S vaccine versus placebo. The CDR3 is CASSYQISSTGELFF. Here the CDR3 DNA reads TGTGCCAGCAGTTATCAGATATCTTCCACCGGGGAGCTGTTTTTT.